Below are 25 T cell receptor beta chains sequenced from a single sample in a study of T cells in pancreatic ductal adenocarcinoma. The selected patients with pancreatic ductal adenocarcinoma had surgery but no neoadjuvant therapy. The assay was immunoSEQ multiplex PCR, and TCRdb's table has in-frame clones only and misses some. The profile covers some 20,000 clones, with about nine tenths appearing a single time and 0.94% taken by the ten largest. The sequencing input was PBMCs. The receptors come from a human donor with pancreatic ductal adenocarcinoma.

V gene TRBV7-2 combines with J gene TRBJ1-3; 8 nucleotides agree with TRBD1. V was pared by 1 base and J by 2 bases, with 10 bases of the junction left unmatched. CDR3 length: 18 amino acids. The germline CDR1 and CDR2 sequences are SGHTA and FQGNSA. This CDR3 is CASSLGKRQGYAGNTIYF. DNA for the CDR3: TGTGCCAGCAGCTTAGGGAAAAGACAGGGGTACGCTGGAAACACCATATATTTT.

The rearrangement links TRBV4-1 to TRBJ2-5; D not resolved. CDR1 MGHRA and CDR2 YSYEKL come from the germline V gene. This CDR3 has 14 amino acids. V was pared by 0 bases and J by 10 bases, with 15 bases between. CDR3 bases: TGCGCCAGCAGCCAAGATCAAGCCGCCTCGAGCCAGTACTTC. Its translation: CASSQDQAASSQYF.

The chain is built from TRBV5-4 and TRBJ2-7; 7 positions match TRBD2. J lost 6 bases, V lost 2 bases, and 8 bases had no gene match. The CDR3 sequence is 14 residues long. Per germline, CDR1 SGHNT and CDR2 YYREEE (reference sequence). DNA of the CDR3: TGTGCCAGCAGCTTTGGTAGCGGGCTGGGCGAGCAGTACTTC. Amino acid sequence: CASSFGSGLGEQYF.

In DNA, the CDR3 is TGTGCCAGCGGCCGGGCCGGGGGTATCACCTACAATGAGCAGTTCTTC. Protein: CASGRAGGITYNEQFF. The rearrangement links TRBV5-5 to TRBJ2-1; possible D gene TRBD2, 6 bases. Per germline, CDR1 SGHKS and CDR2 YYEKEE (reference sequence). The CDR3 has 16 amino acids. V was pared by 7 bases and J by 2 bases, with 19 bases between.

This sequence joins TRBV2 and TRBJ1-5, with 7 bases lining up with TRBD1. The germline V gene has CDR1 SNHLY and CDR2 FYNNEI. The CDR3 covers 14 residues. Trimming removed 6 bases from V and 3 bases from J; junction bases left unmatched: 5. CDR3 in amino acids: CASRLGQPNQPQHF. The CDR3 coding sequence is TGTGCCAGCAGATTGGGACAGCCCAATCAGCCCCAGCATTTT.

The V call is TRBV9, the J call TRBJ2-1; TRBD2 aligns across 9 bases. J lost 0 bases, V lost 6 bases, and 7 bases had no gene match. The CDR3 runs 16 residues. Germline V gives CDR1 SGDLS, CDR2 YYNGEE. In DNA, the CDR3 is TGTGCCAGCACCCCTAGCGGGATATACTCCTACAATGAGCAGTTCTTC. Protein sequence: CASTPSGIYSYNEQFF.

The rearrangement uses TRBV12-5 and TRBJ2-3, with 11 bases fitting TRBD2. This CDR3 region has 19 residues. From germline, CDR1 is LGHNT and CDR2 FRNRAP. After removal of 0 bases from V and 2 bases from J, the junction contained 10 bases not matched to a gene. The DNA of the CDR3 is TGTGCTAGTGGTTTGGTTGGTAGGGTACTAGCGGGGGCCACAGATACGCAGTATTTT. This sequence encodes CASGLVGRVLAGATDTQYF. The full variable domain, completed using reference TRBV12-5 and TRBJ2-3, is DARVTQTPRHKVTEMGQEVTMRCQPILGHNTVFWYRQTMMQGLELLAYFRNRAPLDDSGMPKDRFSAEMPDATLATLKIQPSEPRDSAVYFCASGLVGRVLAGATDTQYFGPGTRLTVL.

V is TRBV15 and J is TRBJ2-2; 9 bases map to TRBD1. The CDR3 is 16 amino acids. CDR1 is LNHNV and CDR2 is YYDKDF in the germline V gene (reference sequence). Germline trimming cut 1 base from V and 6 bases from J; bases unmatched to any gene: 6. CDR3 nucleotide sequence: TGTGCCACCAGCAGAGGGACAGGGGTCGGGGCCGGGGAGCTGTTTTTT. The encoded protein is CATSRGTGVGAGELFF.

The rearrangement links TRBV4-1 to TRBJ2-1; 10 nucleotides match TRBD1. V shed 3 bases and J 0 bases; nucleotides not matched to a gene: 2. The CDR3 is made up of 16 amino acids. Per germline, CDR1 MGHRA and CDR2 YSYEKL. As DNA, the CDR3 is TGCGCCAGCAGCCAGGACAGGGGGTCCTCCTACAATGAGCAGTTCTTC. Amino acid sequence: CASSQDRGSSYNEQFF.

This clone was observed once. The V call is TRBV15, the J call TRBJ2-7, with no clear D. V was cut by 8 bases and J by 2 bases, with 13 bases left in between. CDR1 and CDR2 (germline): LNHNV, YYDKDF (reference sequence). This CDR3 is 13 amino acids long. Here the CDR3 DNA reads TGTGCCACCGCCCTAGACCCAACCTACGAGCAGTACTTC. This translates into CATALDPTYEQYF.

The J gene is TRBJ2-2, the V gene TRBV7-9, with D hard to call. Trimming removed 5 bases from V and 2 bases from J, with 15 bases in between. The CDR3 sequence is 16 residues long. Germline V gene lookup returns CDR1 SEHNR and CDR2 FQNEAQ (reference sequence). The chain's CDR3 is CASSPLRVSNTGELFF. DNA for the CDR3: TGTGCCAGCAGCCCTCTCCGGGTCTCAAACACCGGGGAGCTGTTTTTT.

This rearrangement joins TRBV28 to TRBJ1-5, with 8 bases matching TRBD1. The germline CDR1 and CDR2 sequences are MDHEN and SYDVKM. V lost 6 bases to trimming and J lost 6 bases; unmatched junction nucleotides: 10. The CDR3 sequence is 15 residues long. CDR3 in DNA: TGTGCCAGCAGCTCACCTCAGGGGGCCGGTCAGCCCCAGCATTTT. Translation gives CASSSPQGAGQPQHF.

V usage is TRBV6-1 and J usage is TRBJ1-3; TRBD1 agrees at 9 bases. Germline V gene lookup returns CDR1 MNHNS and CDR2 SASEGT. The V gene end was trimmed by 4 bases and the J gene end by 6 bases; junction bases not matched to a gene: 16. This CDR3 region has 18 residues. CDR3 sequence: CASSAPNPPGQGKNTIYF. The CDR3 DNA is TGTGCCAGCAGTGCCCCAAACCCTCCGGGACAGGGAAAAAACACCATATATTTT.

The chain joins TRBV28 to TRBJ2-5; 7 nucleotides agree with TRBD2. The CDR3 consists of 15 residues. CDR1 and CDR2 from the germline V gene are MDHEN and SYDVKM. V lost 4 bases and J lost 1; bases outside the gene matches: 6. The chain's CDR3 is CASSWLAGFQETQYF. DNA for the CDR3: TGTGCCAGCAGTTGGTTAGCGGGTTTCCAAGAGACCCAGTACTTC.

The rearrangement joins TRBV7-6 to TRBJ2-7; D possibly corresponds to TRBD2 (5 bases). The CDR3 is 14 residues long. V was clipped by 4 bases and J by 3 bases, with 13 bases between them. CDR1 is SGHVS and CDR2 is FNYEAQ in the germline V gene. The CDR3 nucleotides are TGTGCCAGCAGCTCCCTCGAGGGAAGCTACGAGCAGTACTTC. Amino acid sequence: CASSSLEGSYEQYF.

The V gene is TRBV7-2, the J gene TRBJ1-2; the D is unclear. This CDR3 is built from 17 residues. Germline CDR1 is SGHTA and CDR2 is FQGNSA. With 5 bases removed from V and 3 bases from J, the gap between germline ends came to 22 bases. CDR3 sequence reads: CASSPPEGPSVDYGYTF. Written as DNA, the CDR3 is TGTGCCAGCAGCCCCCCTGAGGGCCCATCTGTCGACTATGGCTACACCTTC.

The chain joins TRBV27 to TRBJ2-3, with 13 bases lining up with TRBD2. The V segment lost 2 bases and the J segment 0 bases; nucleotides outside the gene matches: 8. Germline V gene data show CDR1 as MNHEY and CDR2 as SMNVEV (reference sequence). The CDR3 is 19 amino acids. The CDR3 coding sequence is TGTGCCAGCAGTTTAGGGAAGGGACTAGCGGGGAGCAGCACAGATACGCAGTATTTT. It encodes CASSLGKGLAGSSTDTQYF.

The J gene is TRBJ2-5, the V gene TRBV11-3; D unresolved. V lost 1 base and J lost 3, with 6 bases in between. This CDR3 contains 13 residues. Germline V lookup: CDR1 SGHNT, CDR2 YENEEA. The chain's CDR3 is CASSLGAEETQYF. CDR3 nucleotide sequence: TGTGCCAGCAGCTTAGGGGCCGAAGAGACCCAGTACTTC.

CDR3: CAISEEQYRENTEAFF. The CDR3 coding sequence is TGTGCCATCAGTGAGGAGCAGTACAGGGAGAACACTGAAGCTTTCTTT. This chain joins TRBV10-3 and TRBJ1-1; D might be TRBD1 (6 bases). From germline, CDR1 is ENHRY and CDR2 SYGVKD. CDR3 length: 16 amino acids. Deletions cut 2 bases from V and 1 base from J, with 14 bases between.

The rearrangement links TRBV9 to TRBJ2-3, with 9 bases identical to TRBD2. Germline-derived CDR1 and CDR2 are SGDLS and YYNGEE. The CDR3 length is 15 residues. V shed 2 bases and J 1 base; nucleotides not matched to a gene: 2. CDR3 sequence: CASSVASGGTDTQYF. In DNA, the CDR3 is TGTGCCAGCAGCGTCGCTAGCGGGGGCACAGATACGCAGTATTTT.

The rearrangement links TRBV6-6 to TRBJ2-3; D unresolved. CDR1 is MNHNY and CDR2 is SVGAGI in the germline V gene (reference sequence). Trimming cost V 10 bases and J 1 base, with 9 bases left between them. This CDR3 is built from 12 residues. In nucleotides, the CDR3 is TGTGCCACTTCCCCCCGCACAGATACGCAGTATTTT. It is translated as CATSPRTDTQYF.

This CDR3 reads CASSLVKGSGNTIYF. DNA for the CDR3: TGTGCCAGCAGTTTAGTTAAGGGGTCTGGAAACACCATATATTTT. The rearrangement links TRBV28 to TRBJ1-3, with a weak D call TRBD1 (5 bases). Trimming removed 2 bases at V and 1 base at J, with 9 bases between. The CDR3 length is 15 residues. CDR1 and CDR2 from the germline V gene are MDHEN and SYDVKM.

The chain joins TRBV2 to TRBJ1-4; the match to TRBD1 covers 8 bases. The germline gives CDR1 SNHLY, CDR2 FYNNEI. Unmatched junction bases numbered 10, after V lost 4 bases and J lost 12 bases. This CDR3 spans 14 amino acids. The CDR3 loop is CASSAGTGGLELFF. The DNA of the CDR3 is TGTGCCAGCAGTGCCGGGACAGGCGGTTTGGAACTGTTTTTT. Filled out from reference TRBV2 and TRBJ1-4, the complete variable domain reads EPEVTQTPSHQVTQMGQEVILRCVPISNHLYFYWYRQILGQKVEFLVSFYNNEISEKSEIFDDQFSVERPDGSNFTLKIRSTKLEDSAMYFCASSAGTGGLELFFGSGTQLSVL.

The chain employs TRBV7-2 and TRBJ2-7; 7 bases map to TRBD2. V lost 4 bases, J lost 4 bases, and 4 bases stayed unmatched. Germline values: CDR1 SGHTA, CDR2 FQGNSA. There are 13 residues in the CDR3. The CDR3, as DNA: TGTGCCAGCAGCTCGTCCGGGGGGTACGAGCAGTACTTC. Translated, it gives CASSSSGGYEQYF.

This chain links TRBV7-3 with TRBJ2-5, with 8 bases lining up with TRBD1. Losses at the gene ends were 6 bases for V and 4 bases for J; bases not matched to a gene: 4. Germline CDR1 SGHTA, CDR2 FQGTGA. This CDR3 region has 13 residues. The chain's CDR3 is CASRATGVETQYF. The CDR3 bases are TGTGCCAGCAGGGCGACAGGGGTAGAGACCCAGTACTTC.